The rows below give T cell receptor beta chains drawn from one sample of a study of identical twins. TCRdb re-called the 5' RACE reads through MiXCR, storing one row per CDR3 protein. Of 420,000 or so distinct CDR3 sequences listed, about a fifth were seen once; the top ten hold 12%. Sequencing was performed on naive T cells sorted from blood. These receptors were obtained from a man aged 50 to 60 in good health. The CDR3 runs from the conserved cysteine through the conserved F or W. Each record gives: J gene, clone size, V gene, D gene, CDR3 DNA, CDR3 protein. D genes are given only for firm matches. Clone size appears in some rows only: once, few, many, or a class for an expanded clone.

TRBJ2-7 | few | TRBV7-9 | TRBD2 | TGTGCCAGCAGCTTAGGAAGCGAAGCGGGATGGTACGAGCAGTACTTC | CASSLGSEAGWYEQYF
TRBJ2-7 | few | TRBV12-3/TRBV12-4 | - | TGTGCCAGCAGTTTAGGGACCTTAAACTACGAGCAGTACTTC | CASSLGTLNYEQYF
TRBJ2-7 | few | TRBV20-1 | TRBD1 | TGCAGTGCTCTGTGGTCGGCAGGGGGAACCTACGAGCAGTACTTC | CSALWSAGGTYEQYF
TRBJ2-1 | few | TRBV29-1 | - | TGCAGCGTCGACCGCGCGATCAGGACGCGGGGTAATGAGCAGTTCTTC | CSVDRAIRTRGNEQFF
TRBJ1-4 | - | TRBV4-1 | - | TGCGCCAGCAGCCAAGATCAGAGCATCAGGGTGCTGTTTTTT | CASSQDQSIRVLFF
TRBJ2-1 | - | TRBV7-3 | TRBD2 | TGTGCCAGCAGCTTAAGCGGGAGGGCTCCTAATGAGCAGTTCTTC | CASSLSGRAPNEQFF
TRBJ1-2 | few | TRBV4-1 | - | TGCGCCAGCAGCCAAGGTGTGGCCTATGGCTACACCTTC | CASSQGVAYGYTF
TRBJ2-6 | - | TRBV20-1 | - | TGCAGTGCTAGAGGATCTGGGGGGTACCCTGGGGCCAACGTCCTGACTTTC | CSARGSGGYPGANVLTF
TRBJ2-1 | - | TRBV7-2 | TRBD2 | TGTGCCAGCAGCTTGGTAGCGGGGAGAACCAATGAGCAGTTCTTC | CASSLVAGRTNEQFF
TRBJ2-3 | few | TRBV11-2 | - | TGTGCCAGCAGCTTAGATCGGGTCAGAAGCACAGATACGCAGTATTTT | CASSLDRVRSTDTQYF
TRBJ2-1 | many | TRBV12-3/TRBV12-4 | TRBD1 | TGTGCCAGCAGTTCCCCAGGGGGTGTCGGCAATGAGCAGTTCTTC | CASSSPGGVGNEQFF
TRBJ2-1 | - | TRBV29-1 | - | TGCAGCGTTGAATCACTCGGCGGCAATGAGCAGTTCTTC | CSVESLGGNEQFF
TRBJ2-1 | few | TRBV9 | TRBD2 | TGTGCCAGCAGTGGACTAGCGGTTGAGCAGTTCTTC | CASSGLAVEQFF
TRBJ2-7 | many | TRBV7-2 | - | TGTGCCAGCAGCTTAGCCGCGCGGCAATCCTACGAGCAGTACTTC | CASSLAARQSYEQYF
TRBJ2-7 | - | TRBV4-3 | - | TGCGCCAGCAGCCAAGGAACAATAGGGGACTACGAGCAGTACTTC | CASSQGTIGDYEQYF
TRBJ1-1 | few | TRBV10-3 | TRBD1 | TGTGCCATCACCACGACAGGGAGGGCCACTGAAGCTTTCTTT | CAITTTGRATEAFF
TRBJ2-3 | few | TRBV5-1 | TRBD2 | TGCGCCAGCAGCTTGTCAAGCGGGAGGGCCGGAGATACGCAGTATTTT | CASSLSSGRAGDTQYF
TRBJ1-5 | - | TRBV18 | - | TGTGCCAGCTCCCGGGGGCATAATCAGCCCCAGCATTTT | CASSRGHNQPQHF
TRBJ2-4 | many | TRBV20-1 | - | TGCAGTGCTAGAGTGGGAGACATTCAGTACTTC | CSARVGDIQYF
TRBJ2-6 | many | TRBV6-1 | - | TGTGCCAGCAGTGCAGGGTACGGTGGGGCCAACGTCCTGACTTTC | CASSAGYGGANVLTF
TRBJ2-7 | few | TRBV14 | TRBD2 | TGTGCCAGCAGCCCGATCGGGGGGGCGTTTTACGAGCAGTACTTC | CASSPIGGAFYEQYF
TRBJ2-7 | - | TRBV20-1 | - | TGCAGTGCTAGAGATTACAGGGCGTTATACGAGCAGTACTTC | CSARDYRALYEQYF
TRBJ2-7 | - | TRBV29-1 | - | TGCAGCGTTGAATCGGGCACAGGGAATCGGCAGTACTTC | CSVESGTGNRQYF
TRBJ2-1 | few | TRBV6-2/TRBV6-3 | TRBD1 | TGTGCCAGCAGTTACGCCGCCTCGACAGGGAGAAATGAGCAGTTCTTC | CASSYAASTGRNEQFF
TRBJ2-2 | many | TRBV7-9 | - | TGTGCCAGCGCGGGGCCCACCGGGGAGCTGTTTTTT | CASAGPTGELFF
TRBJ2-1 | many | TRBV18 | TRBD2 | TGTGCCAGCTCACCGCAACTAGCGGGAGGCCGTCTTGTAATTAATGAGCAGTTCTTC | CASSPQLAGGRLVINEQFF
TRBJ1-5 | many | TRBV10-3 | - | TGTGCCATCAGTGAGTCGCGGGGCAATCAGCCCCAGCATTTT | CAISESRGNQPQHF
TRBJ1-2 | few | TRBV4-3 | - | TGCGCCAGCAGCCAAGGGGGGGCTAGCTGGGGGCGAGGTTATGGCTACACCTTC | CASSQGGASWGRGYGYTF
TRBJ2-1 | many | TRBV6-2/TRBV6-3 | TRBD1 | TGTGCCAGCAGTTACGGGACAGTCTCCTACAATGAGCAGTTCTTC | CASSYGTVSYNEQFF
TRBJ2-3 | few | TRBV5-5 | TRBD1 | TGTGCCAGCACCCTTCTGCAGGGGGTCGTCACAGATACGCAGTATTTT | CASTLLQGVVTDTQYF
TRBJ1-1 | - | TRBV9 | - | TGTGCCAGCAGCGTAGAGGCCGGGACCATGAACACTGAAGCTTTCTTT | CASSVEAGTMNTEAFF